This T cell receptor (beta chain) was found in a study of tumor-infiltrating lymphocytes in oesophageal squamous cell carcinoma. The germline gives CDR1 SGHDT, CDR2 YYEEEE. The CDR3 is 15 residues long. V was clipped by 1 base and J by 3 bases; unmatched bases: 7. One entry per CDR3 protein, called by TCRdb with MiXCR from the PCR reads. The sample contains 6,200 or so distinct CDR3 sequences, about 16% of which appear only once. This clonotype was seen many times. This clonotype was obtained from a male donor with esophageal squamous cell carcinoma. Sequencing was done on a sample of normal esophageal tissue next to the tumor. This chain connects TRBV5-6 to TRBJ2-7; 7 bases align to TRBD2. The CDR3 nucleotides are TGTGCCAGCAGCTTGTTGGGGCGGGGGAGCTACGAGCAGTACTTC. Translating it yields CASSLLGRGSYEQYF.